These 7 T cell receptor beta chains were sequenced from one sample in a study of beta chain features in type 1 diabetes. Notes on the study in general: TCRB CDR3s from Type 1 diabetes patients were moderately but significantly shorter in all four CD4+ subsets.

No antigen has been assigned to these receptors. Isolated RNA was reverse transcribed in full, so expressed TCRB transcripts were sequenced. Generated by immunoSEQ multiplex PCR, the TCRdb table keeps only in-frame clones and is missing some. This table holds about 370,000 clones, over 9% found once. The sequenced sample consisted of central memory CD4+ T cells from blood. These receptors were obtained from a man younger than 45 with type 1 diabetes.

CDR3: CASSPLAASTDTQYF. DNA of the CDR3: TGTGCCAGCAGCCCCCTAGCGGCTAGCACAGATACGCAGTATTTT. The genes are TRBV7-3 and TRBJ2-3; 7 bases line up with TRBD2. V dropped 5 bases and J dropped 0; count of bases not matched to a gene: 5. Germline V CDR1 and CDR2: SGHTA, FQGTGA. CDR3 length: 15 residues.

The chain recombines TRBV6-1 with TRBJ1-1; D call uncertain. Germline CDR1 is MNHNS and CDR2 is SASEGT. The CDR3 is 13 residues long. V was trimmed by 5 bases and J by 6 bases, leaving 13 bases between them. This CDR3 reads CASSLTGTPEAFF. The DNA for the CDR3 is TGTGCCAGCAGTTTAACCGGTACTCCTGAAGCTTTCTTT.

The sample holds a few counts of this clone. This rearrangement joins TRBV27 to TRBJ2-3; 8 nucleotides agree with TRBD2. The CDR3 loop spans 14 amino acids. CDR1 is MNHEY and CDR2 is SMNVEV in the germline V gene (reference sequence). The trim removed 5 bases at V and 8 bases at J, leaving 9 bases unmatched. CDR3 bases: TGTGCCAGCAGTCCCGGGACTAGGTCCCGTACGCAGTATTTT. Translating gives CASSPGTRSRTQYF.

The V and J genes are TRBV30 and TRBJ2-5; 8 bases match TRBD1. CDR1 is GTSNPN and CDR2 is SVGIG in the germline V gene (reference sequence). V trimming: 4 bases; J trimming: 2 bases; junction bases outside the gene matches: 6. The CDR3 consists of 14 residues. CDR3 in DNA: TGTGCCTGGAAATGGGACAGGCTACAAGAGACCCAGTACTTC. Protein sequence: CAWKWDRLQETQYF.

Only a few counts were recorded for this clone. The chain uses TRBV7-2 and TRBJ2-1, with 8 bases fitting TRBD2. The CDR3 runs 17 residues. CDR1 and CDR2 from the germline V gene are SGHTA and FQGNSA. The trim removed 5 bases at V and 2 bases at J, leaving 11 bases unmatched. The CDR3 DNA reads TGTGCCAGCAGCCATGGGGCTAGCGGGTCTACCTACAATGAGCAGTTCTTC. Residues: CASSHGASGSTYNEQFF.

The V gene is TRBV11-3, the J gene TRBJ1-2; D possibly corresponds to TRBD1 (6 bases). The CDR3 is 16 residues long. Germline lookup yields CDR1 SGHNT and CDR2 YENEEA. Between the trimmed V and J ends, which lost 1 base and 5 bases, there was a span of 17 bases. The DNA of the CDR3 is TGTGCCAGCAGCTTAGGGGGGCGCAGGTACGAATATGGCTACACCTTC. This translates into CASSLGGRRYEYGYTF.

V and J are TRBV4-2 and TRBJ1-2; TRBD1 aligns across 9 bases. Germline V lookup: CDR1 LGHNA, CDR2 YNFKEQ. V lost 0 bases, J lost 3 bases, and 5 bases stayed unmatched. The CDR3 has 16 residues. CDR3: CASSQDGDREDYGYTF. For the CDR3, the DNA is TGTGCCAGCAGCCAAGATGGGGACAGGGAGGACTATGGCTACACCTTC.